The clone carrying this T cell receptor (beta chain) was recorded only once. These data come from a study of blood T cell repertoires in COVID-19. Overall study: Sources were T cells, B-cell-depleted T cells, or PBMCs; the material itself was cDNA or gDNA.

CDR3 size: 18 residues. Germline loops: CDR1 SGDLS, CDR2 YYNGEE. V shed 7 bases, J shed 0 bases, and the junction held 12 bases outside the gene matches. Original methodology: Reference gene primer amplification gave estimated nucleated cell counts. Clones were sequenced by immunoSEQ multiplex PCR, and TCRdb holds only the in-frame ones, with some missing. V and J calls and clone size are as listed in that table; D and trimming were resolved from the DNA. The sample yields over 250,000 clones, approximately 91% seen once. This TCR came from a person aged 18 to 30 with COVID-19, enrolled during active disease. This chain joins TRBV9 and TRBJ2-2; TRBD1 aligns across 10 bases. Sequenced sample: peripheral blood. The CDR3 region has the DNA TGTGCCAGCGGCTGGACGGGAGGGACAGGGGCGAACACCGGGGAGCTGTTTTTT. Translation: CASGWTGGTGANTGELFF. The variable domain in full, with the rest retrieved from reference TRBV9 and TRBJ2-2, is DSGVTQTPKHLITATGQRVTLRCSPRSGDLSVYWYQQSLDQGLQFLIQYYNGEERAKGNILERFSAQQFPDLHSELNLSSLELGDSALYFCASGWTGGTGANTGELFFGEGSRLTVL.